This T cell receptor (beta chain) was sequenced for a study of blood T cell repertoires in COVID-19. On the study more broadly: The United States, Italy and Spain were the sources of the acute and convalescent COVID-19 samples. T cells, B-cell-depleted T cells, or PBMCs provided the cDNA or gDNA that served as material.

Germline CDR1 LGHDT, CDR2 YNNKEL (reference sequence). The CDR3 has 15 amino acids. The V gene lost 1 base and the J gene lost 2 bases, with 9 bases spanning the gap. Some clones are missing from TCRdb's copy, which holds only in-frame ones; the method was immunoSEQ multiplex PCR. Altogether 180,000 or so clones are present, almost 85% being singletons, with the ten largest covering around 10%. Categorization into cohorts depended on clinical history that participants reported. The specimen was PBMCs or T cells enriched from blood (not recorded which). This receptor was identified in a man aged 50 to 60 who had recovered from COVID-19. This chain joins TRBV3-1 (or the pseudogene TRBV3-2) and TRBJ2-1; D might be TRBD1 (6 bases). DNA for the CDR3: TGTGCCAGCAGCCAAGTTAGGACAGCCTACAATGAGCAGTTCTTC. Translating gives CASSQVRTAYNEQFF.